These 23 T cell receptor beta chains came from one sample sequenced in a study of siplizumab effects on memory and regulatory T cells. Assay used: immunoSEQ multiplex PCR; TCRdb lists only in-frame clones, some missing. The sample carries approximately 20,000 clones, roughly two fifths recorded once. Coculture of the mixed lymphocyte reaction cells took place at 37 degrees C and lasted around six days. No antigens are known for them. Specimen: CFSE-low (dividing) CD4+ T cells sorted from an allogeneic mixed lymphocyte reaction. The receptors shown here come from a human donor in good health; the cells came from an allogeneic mixed lymphocyte reaction. Some clones in this sample may be carry-over from other donors' samples.

V usage is TRBV7-2 and J usage is TRBJ2-1; TRBD2 matches at 11 bases. This CDR3 is 16 amino acids long. CDR1 SGHTA and CDR2 FQGNSA come from the germline V gene. Unmatched junction bases numbered 13, after V lost 5 bases and J lost 10 bases. CDR3: CASSLQPSGGHGEQFF. The CDR3 DNA reads TGTGCCAGCAGCCTGCAACCTAGCGGGGGGCACGGGGAGCAGTTCTTC. Together with reference TRBV7-2 and TRBJ2-1, the CDR3 gives the full variable domain: GAGVSQSPSNKVTEKGKDVELRCDPISGHTALYWYRQSLGQGLEFLIYFQGNSAPDKSGLPSDRFSAERTGGSVSTLTIQRTQQEDSAVYLCASSLQPSGGHGEQFFGPGTRLTVL.

The genes are TRBV5-6 and TRBJ1-1; 11 positions agree with TRBD1. Germline V gene data show CDR1 as SGHDT and CDR2 as YYEEEE. Germline trimming cut 4 bases from V and 1 base from J; bases unmatched to any gene: 3. This CDR3 comprises 15 residues. The CDR3 is CASSRTGGWNTEAFF. The CDR3, as DNA: TGTGCCAGCAGCCGGACAGGGGGCTGGAACACTGAAGCTTTCTTT.

The chain combines TRBV4-2 with TRBJ2-5; 12 positions agree with TRBD2. The V segment lost 0 bases and the J segment 2 bases; nucleotides outside the gene matches: 7. Germline CDR1 LGHNA, CDR2 YNFKEQ. This CDR3 is 18 amino acids long. CDR3 sequence reads: CASSQDPGLAGGQETQYF. The CDR3 DNA reads as TGTGCCAGCAGCCAAGATCCCGGGCTAGCGGGAGGGCAAGAGACCCAGTACTTC.

This clone has a single count. The rearrangement joins TRBV29-1 to TRBJ2-3; the D gene is possibly TRBD2 (5 bases). The CDR3 has 15 residues. In germline, CDR1 is SQVTM, CDR2 ANQGSEA. V was clipped by 0 bases and J by 1 base, with 11 bases between them. The CDR3 region has the DNA TGCAGCGTTGAAGATTGGAGGATCCGCACAGATACGCAGTATTTT. It specifies CSVEDWRIRTDTQYF.

CDR3 DNA: TGTGCTAGTGGTTTGGGGTACGCCGAAGCTTTCTTT. It yields the protein CASGLGYAEAFF. The chain joins TRBV12-5 to TRBJ1-1, with D unclear. The V gene's germline CDR1 is LGHNT and CDR2 FRNRAP. Trimming pared 1 base from V and 8 bases from J, leaving 8 bases between. This CDR3 spans 12 amino acids.

The V and J genes are TRBV30 and TRBJ1-6, with a possible D match to TRBD1 (6 bases). The CDR3 runs 13 residues. The V end was cut by 3 bases, the J end by 6 bases, with 9 bases between. From germline, CDR1 is GTSNPN and CDR2 SVGIG (reference sequence). CDR3 residues: CAWSQGPNSPLHF. The CDR3 nucleotides read TGTGCCTGGAGCCAGGGGCCTAATTCACCCCTCCACTTT.

This clone has only a few counts. The chain joins TRBV25-1 to TRBJ1-1, with D possibly TRBD1 on 5 matching bases. CDR3 length: 12 amino acids. Germline-derived CDR1 and CDR2 are MGHDK and SYGVNS. The V end lost 4 bases, the J end lost 6 bases, and 9 bases lay between the germline ends. CDR3 sequence: CASSAGAAEAFF. The CDR3 DNA is TGTGCCAGCAGTGCCGGGGCAGCTGAAGCTTTCTTT.

This clone was recorded a few times. The rearrangement joins TRBV7-2 to TRBJ2-5; TRBD1 might be the D (5 bases). This CDR3 spans 13 amino acids. V was trimmed by 0 bases and J by 5 bases, leaving 7 bases between them. CDR1 and CDR2 from the germline V gene are SGHTA and FQGNSA. The CDR3 spells CASSLAGPETQYF. As DNA, the CDR3 is TGTGCCAGCAGCTTAGCGGGGCCCGAGACCCAGTACTTC.

The rearrangement uses TRBV7-9 and TRBJ2-6; 8 nucleotides match TRBD1. This CDR3 has 19 amino acids. V shed 5 bases, J shed 0 bases, and the junction held 12 bases outside the gene matches. The germline V gene encodes CDR1 SEHNR and CDR2 FQNEAQ (reference sequence). The CDR3 coding sequence is TGTGCCAGCAGCGACAACTGGGGACAGGTCCTCTCTGGGGCCAACGTCCTGACTTTC. Translation: CASSDNWGQVLSGANVLTF.

This chain links TRBV5-1 with TRBJ1-1; 8 nucleotides align to TRBD1. With V trimmed by 3 bases and J by 2 bases, 6 bases remained unmatched. The CDR3 has 15 residues. Germline V CDR1 and CDR2: SGHRS, YFSETQ. In nucleotides, the CDR3 is TGCGCCAGCAGCTGGGGACAGGCTACAAACACTGAAGCTTTCTTT. It is translated as CASSWGQATNTEAFF.

The CDR3 coding sequence is TGTGCCAGCAGTGAATCAGGGGGCAGGCCCCAGCATTTT. As protein: CASSESGGRPQHF. The chain couples TRBV6-1 to TRBJ1-5; TRBD1 agrees at 8 bases. Trimming removed 2 bases from V and 9 bases from J; junction bases left unmatched: 3. CDR1 and CDR2 (germline): MNHNS, SASEGT. The CDR3 spans 13 residues.

The chain employs TRBV12-5 and TRBJ2-6, with D hard to call. V was trimmed by 0 bases and J by 2 bases, leaving 8 bases between them. The V gene's germline CDR1 is LGHNT and CDR2 FRNRAP. The length of the CDR3 is 16 residues. The CDR3 protein is CASGLVVGAGANVLTF. DNA for the CDR3: TGTGCTAGTGGTTTGGTAGTAGGAGCTGGGGCCAACGTCCTGACTTTC. The entire variable domain, with the rest obtained from reference TRBV12-5 and TRBJ2-6, is as follows: DARVTQTPRHKVTEMGQEVTMRCQPILGHNTVFWYRQTMMQGLELLAYFRNRAPLDDSGMPKDRFSAEMPDATLATLKIQPSEPRDSAVYFCASGLVVGAGANVLTFGAGSRLTVL.

The chain recombines TRBV5-1 with TRBJ2-7; D not resolved. This CDR3 comprises 14 residues. V was cut by 0 bases and J by 2 bases, with 9 bases left in between. From germline, CDR1 is SGHRS and CDR2 YFSETQ. CDR3 sequence: CASSLVVGTYEQYF. The DNA of the CDR3 is TGCGCCAGCAGCTTGGTCGTCGGAACCTACGAGCAGTACTTC.

This chain joins TRBV5-1 and TRBJ2-3, with 9 bases matching TRBD2. V trimming: 3 bases; J trimming: 4 bases; junction bases outside the gene matches: 15. Germline V gene data show CDR1 as SGHRS and CDR2 as YFSETQ. CDR3 length: 18 amino acids. The CDR3 region has the DNA TGCGCCAGCAGCTACAACCTCGCGGGGGGGCGTCGAGCAGATACGCAGTATTTT. Protein product: CASSYNLAGGRRADTQYF.

A few counts support this clone. The gene calls are TRBV7-9 and TRBJ1-1; D gene unclear. The V gene lost 3 bases and the J gene lost 0 bases, with 8 bases spanning the gap. The CDR3 contains 14 residues. Germline values: CDR1 SEHNR, CDR2 FQNEAQ (reference sequence). CDR3 loop: CASSFWALNTEAFF. The CDR3 region has the DNA TGTGCCAGCAGCTTTTGGGCGCTGAACACTGAAGCTTTCTTT.

This clone was detected only a few times. The V call is TRBV18, the J call TRBJ2-2; D may match TRBD1 or TRBD2 (5 bases each). The CDR3 length is 16 residues. V was cut by 5 bases and J by 2 bases, with 15 bases left in between. CDR1 is KGHSH, CDR2 LQKENI, per germline. CDR3 bases: TGTGCCAGCTCATCCCAGGGACCGGCTAACACCGGGGAGCTGTTTTTT. This encodes CASSSQGPANTGELFF.

The chain uses TRBV10-1 and TRBJ1-2; D is unclear. CDR1 WNHNN and CDR2 SYGVQD come from the germline V gene (reference sequence). The CDR3 has 13 residues. Trimming removed 2 bases from V and 4 bases from J, with 8 bases in between. CDR3 amino acids: CASSESGGYGYTF. In DNA, the CDR3 is TGCGCCAGCAGTGAGAGCGGAGGCTATGGCTACACCTTC.

This chain links TRBV5-1 with TRBJ1-1; D may be TRBD1 (5 bases). CDR1 and CDR2 from the germline V gene are SGHRS and YFSETQ. Trimming removed 4 bases from V and 0 bases from J, with 10 bases in between. The CDR3 spans 14 residues. The CDR3 loop reads CASSVQELNTEAFF. CDR3 bases: TGCGCCAGCAGCGTACAGGAATTGAACACTGAAGCTTTCTTT.

The J gene is TRBJ2-6, the V gene TRBV9; D call uncertain. Germline V lookup: CDR1 SGDLS, CDR2 YYNGEE. The CDR3 covers 16 residues. The V gene lost 5 bases and the J gene lost 4 bases, with 16 bases spanning the gap. The CDR3 nucleotides are TGTGCCAGCAGTCTACAAGCGCAATCGGGGGCCAACGTCCTGACTTTC. Protein: CASSLQAQSGANVLTF.

V usage is TRBV6-5 and J usage is TRBJ1-2, with TRBD1 as a possible D gene (5 bases). Trimming cost V 5 bases and J 4 bases, with 11 bases left between them. The CDR3 runs to 13 residues. From germline, CDR1 is MNHEY and CDR2 SVGAGI. CDR3 in DNA: TGTGCCAGCAGTGAAGCCAGGGCCTATGGCTACACCTTC. Its protein is CASSEARAYGYTF.

The chain carries TRBV19 and TRBJ2-7; 8 bases are a match to TRBD1. From germline, CDR1 is LNHDA and CDR2 SQIVND (reference sequence). CDR3 length: 14 residues. V shed 5 bases, J shed 2 bases, and the junction held 5 bases outside the gene matches. This chain's CDR3 is CASSATGGPYEQYF. For the CDR3, the DNA is TGTGCCAGTAGTGCAACAGGGGGACCCTACGAGCAGTACTTC.

This sequence joins TRBV6-6 and TRBJ1-4; perhaps TRBD1 as D (5 bases). The germline V gene has CDR1 MNHNY and CDR2 SVGAGI (reference sequence). The ends were cut back, 4 bases at V and 4 bases at J, with 13 bases in the middle. CDR3 length: 15 amino acids. The CDR3: CASSFLGGGNEKLFF. The CDR3 DNA is TGTGCCAGCAGTTTCCTCGGTGGGGGTAATGAAAAACTGTTTTTT.

V is TRBV6-6 and J is TRBJ2-2; perhaps TRBD1 as D (5 bases). Germline V gene lookup returns CDR1 MNHNY and CDR2 SVGAGI (reference sequence). The CDR3 is made up of 13 amino acids. V lost 6 bases and J lost 6, with 11 bases in between. This CDR3 is CASSLTGAGELFF. CDR3 DNA: TGTGCCAGCAGCCTTACAGGAGCCGGGGAGCTGTTTTTT.